Sequencing of this T cell receptor beta chain was carried out in a study of Ad26.COV2.S vaccination and SARS-CoV-2 variants. In the study overall: Recipients of Ad26.COV2.S got it intramuscularly, once or twice 56 days apart.

As concerns this clone: Its matching antigen is unknown.

As for treatment: 19 received Ad26.COV2.S at low or high dose, single or two shots; five or six received placebo; per-sample allocation not given. Sampling happened 63 days after the first vaccine or placebo injection. Study-wide points: With respect to non-spike TCR breadth, vaccine and placebo recipients were similar. Quantification of TCR breadth and depth may have yielded underestimates of total T cell responses.

Method: immunoSEQ multiplex PCR; TCRdb's copy keeps in-frame clones and lacks some. The repertoire holds some 480,000 clones, roughly 89% seen once, with 9.5% to 15% in the top ten. In germline, CDR1 is MNHEY, CDR2 SMNVEV (reference sequence). The CDR3 sequence is 18 residues long. J gave up 3 bases and V 2 bases, and 8 bases lay outside the gene matches. Source: peripheral blood, taken in a trial of Ad26.COV2.S vaccine versus placebo. The chain joins TRBV27 to TRBJ2-2; TRBD2 matches 11 bases. The TCR was taken from a person between 18 and 60 years old who received the Ad26.COV2.S COVID-19 vaccine or a placebo. Here the CDR3 reads CASSLGLAGGFYTGELFF. CDR3 DNA sequence: TGTGCCAGCAGTTTAGGTCTAGCGGGAGGATTTTACACCGGGGAGCTGTTTTTT.